What follows is one T cell receptor (beta chain) and its context. The target antigen is unknown. This entry belongs to a study of blood T cells in healthy people across ages. General study points: The study lacked donor CMV status, which possibly confounded expanded clonotype changes.

Next came a second PCR, run for about 6 to 11 cycles, which used a sample-barcoded 5' primer along with a J-beta primer mix. Every cDNA was tagged by a template-switch adaptor with 12 random nucleotides. Each CDR3 protein gets one entry after TCRdb re-called the 5' RACE reads with MiXCR. This table has about 620,000 distinct CDR3 sequences, around a fifth appearing once. Per the germline V gene, CDR1 is KGHDR and CDR2 is SFDVKD. The V end was cut by 4 bases, the J end by 10 bases, with 16 bases between. The CDR3 runs to 14 residues. Sequenced input: blood. The clonotype comes from a man in his 70s in good health. This chain joins TRBV24-1 and TRBJ1-5, with TRBD1 as a possible D gene (6 bases). CDR3 DNA sequence: TGTGCCACCAGTGACCATCGGGGGGCGGAACCCCAGCATTTT. Translating gives CATSDHRGAEPQHF.